This T cell receptor beta chain was sequenced for a study of T cells in Graves' hyperthyroidism and ophthalmopathy. On this clonotype itself: At one end, the junction sequence differs from germline, possibly due to a read error.

RNA transcripts yielded amplified TCR beta CDR3 regions. RT-PCR in the first round (using the HTBI primer set) targeted the TCR CDR3. One entry per CDR3 protein, called by TCRdb with MiXCR from the multiplex PCR reads. The sample includes approximately 48,000 distinct CDR3 sequences, more than 40% seen only once; the top ten take 32%. Researchers defined stable Graves' hyperthyroidism as no ophthalmopathy progression within 18 months. Clinical symptoms, serum thyroxine and TRAb, thyroid ultrasound and orbital computed tomography were used for the diagnoses. Looked up from germline, CDR1 is SGHTA and CDR2 is FQGNSA. This CDR3 region has 14 residues.

J is TRBJ2-7 and V is TRBV7-2; D ambiguous. Input material: peripheral blood or thyroid tissue (not recorded which). The source of this sequence is a woman between 45 and 60 years old with Graves' hyperthyroidism. CDR3 loop: CASSPPGASYEQYF. The CDR3, as DNA: TGTGCCAGCAGCCCCCCGGGCGCCTCCTACGAGCAGTATTTC.